This TCR beta chain was obtained from a study of vaccination effects on CD4 cells after COVID-19. As for the study in general: Before any sequencing was done, the ViraFEST assay used viral peptide pools to expand antigen-specific CD4+ T cells. The study's findings and limits: Marked clonal contraction was seen late after vaccination (in both infection- and vaccine-induced clones).

Comment on this clone: Its antigen is currently unknown.

Isolation of CD4+ T cells took place after less than 12 days of culture. Nucleocapsid antibodies stayed negative before and after vaccination, showing no earlier SARS-CoV-2 infection. Cultures received IL-2 medium that replaced half the medium on days 3 and 7. Only in-frame clones appear in the TCRdb table, and some are missing; sequencing was by immunoSEQ multiplex PCR. This table has some 40,000 clones, about 81% appearing once. The CDR3 has 13 residues. The ends were cut back, 0 bases at V and 8 bases at J, with 9 bases in the middle. CDR1 is KGHDR, CDR2 SFDVKD, per germline. This sequence originates from a human donor who received a COVID-19 vaccine. The starting material was CD4+ T cells from PBMCs cultured without peptide, obtained before COVID-19 vaccination. The rearrangement links TRBV24-1 to TRBJ1-2; D may be TRBD1 (6 bases). The CDR3 is CATSDLPGEGYTF. CDR3 coding DNA: TGTGCCACCAGTGATTTGCCAGGGGAAGGCTACACCTTC.